Listed here are 13 T cell receptor beta chains from one sample, sequenced in a study of Ad26.COV2.S vaccination and SARS-CoV-2 variants. Treatment defined: around 19 received Ad26.COV2.S at low or high dose, single or two shots; roughly five received placebo; per-sample allocation not given. On day 63 after the first injection, vaccine and placebo recipients gave samples. The protocol was immunoSEQ multiplex PCR, while the TCRdb copy is restricted to in-frame clones and leaves out a portion. The table shows roughly 450,000 clones, with roughly 90% occurring only once. Sequenced material: peripheral blood, taken in a trial of Ad26.COV2.S vaccine versus placebo. The receptor source for this set is a person aged 18-65 years who received the Ad26.COV2.S COVID-19 vaccine or a placebo.

The genes are TRBV18 and TRBJ1-1; the match to TRBD1 covers 7 bases. The CDR3 has 19 residues. Unmatched junction bases numbered 14, after V lost 0 bases and J lost 1 base. Germline V CDR1 and CDR2: KGHSH, LQKENI. The CDR3 is CASSPPLFGTVDGNTEAFF. The CDR3, as DNA: TGTGCCAGCTCACCACCTCTATTCGGGACAGTCGATGGGAACACTGAAGCTTTCTTT.

The rearrangement uses TRBV2 and TRBJ2-7; the D gene could be TRBD1 or TRBD2 (5 bases each). Trimming took off 7 bases at V and 5 bases at J, with 15 bases between the two ends. This CDR3 is 13 amino acids long. Per the germline V gene, CDR1 is SNHLY and CDR2 is FYNNEI. CDR3 residues: CASKEAETDEQYF. Written as DNA, the CDR3 is TGTGCCAGCAAAGAAGCGGAGACAGACGAGCAGTACTTC.

The chain is built from TRBV2 and TRBJ1-2; D call uncertain. The CDR3 consists of 14 residues. V lost 6 bases and J 3 bases, leaving 14 bases between the germline ends. Germline V gene sequence: CDR1 SNHLY, CDR2 FYNNEI. The CDR3 nucleotides are TGTGCCAGCAGGCCCATGCGCATCTACTATGGCTACACCTTC. Amino acids: CASRPMRIYYGYTF.

This chain joins TRBV11-2 and TRBJ2-7, with D hard to call. The ends were cut back, 5 bases at V and 6 bases at J, with 20 bases in the middle. Germline CDR1 reads SGHAT; CDR2 reads FQNNGV. This CDR3 is 15 amino acids long. The chain's CDR3 is CASSPPGLEALEQYF. The CDR3 DNA follows: TGTGCCAGCAGCCCGCCGGGTCTAGAAGCCCTCGAGCAGTACTTC. Looking up the rest from reference TRBV11-2 and TRBJ2-7 gives the full variable domain: EAGVAQSPRYKIIEKRQSVAFWCNPISGHATLYWYQQILGQGPKLLIQFQNNGVVDDSQLPKDRFSAERLKGVDSTLKIQPAKLEDSAVYLCASSPPGLEALEQYFGPGTRLTVT.

The rearrangement uses TRBV28 and TRBJ1-1; 7 bases line up with TRBD1. Germline loops: CDR1 MDHEN, CDR2 SYDVKM. The CDR3 is 15 amino acids. Germline trimming cut 6 bases from V and 2 bases from J; bases unmatched to any gene: 9. CDR3: CASRTSGTVNTEAFF. The CDR3 nucleotides read TGTGCCAGCAGAACCTCCGGGACAGTAAACACTGAAGCTTTCTTT.

The genes are TRBV7-9 and TRBJ1-4; D is possibly TRBD1 (5 bases). Trimming took 5 bases from V and 7 from J, leaving 20 bases between them. Looked up from germline, CDR1 is SEHNR and CDR2 is FQNEAQ (reference sequence). The CDR3 runs to 16 residues. Written as DNA, the CDR3 is TGTGCCAGCAGCCCGCCAACAGGAGTGGAAGGTGAAAAACTGTTTTTT. This sequence encodes CASSPPTGVEGEKLFF.

The chain is built from TRBV11-2 and TRBJ2-1; the match to TRBD2 covers 9 bases. This CDR3 is 16 amino acids long. Germline V gene sequence: CDR1 SGHAT, CDR2 FQNNGV. With V trimmed by 2 bases and J by 7 bases, 9 bases remained unmatched. Written as DNA, the CDR3 is TGTGCCAGCAGCTTAATGTTTAGCGGGAGTAGTAATGAGCAGTTCTTC. Protein sequence: CASSLMFSGSSNEQFF.

The chain is built from TRBV20-1 and TRBJ1-6; D might be TRBD1 (5 bases). This CDR3 is built from 16 residues. V dropped 3 bases and J dropped 4 bases, with 16 bases sitting between them. Germline-derived CDR1 and CDR2 are DFQATT and SNEGSKA (reference sequence). DNA of the CDR3: TGCAGTGCTAGTACCACTTTTGGGGGTTATAATTCACCCCTCCACTTT. Translating gives CSASTTFGGYNSPLHF.

The rearrangement joins TRBV2 to TRBJ2-7, with D unclear. V was clipped by 4 bases and J by 1 base, with 14 bases between them. The V gene's germline CDR1 is SNHLY and CDR2 FYNNEI. The CDR3 runs to 15 residues. In DNA form, the CDR3 reads TGTGCCAGCAGTGGGGGTGGGATCGTTTCCTACGAGCAGTACTTC. Translating it yields CASSGGGIVSYEQYF.

The CDR3 nucleotides read TGTGCCAGCAGTCAGCCGACGCTACCTAACACTGAAGCTTTCTTT. This encodes CASSQPTLPNTEAFF. The chain joins TRBV28 to TRBJ1-1; unclear D gene. Germline V lookup: CDR1 MDHEN, CDR2 SYDVKM. Trimming pared 5 bases from V and 2 bases from J, leaving 15 bases between. The CDR3 totals 15 residues.

The chain has TRBV7-2 and TRBJ1-2; no definite D call. Germline V gives CDR1 SGHTA, CDR2 FQGNSA. The V and J ends lost 3 bases and 4 bases respectively, with 12 bases between them. The CDR3 contains 14 residues. The CDR3 spells CASSLREGSYGYTF. DNA for the CDR3: TGTGCCAGCAGCTTGAGGGAAGGCAGCTATGGCTACACCTTC.

The V call is TRBV7-8, the J call TRBJ1-1, with D hard to call. The V gene's germline CDR1 is SGHVS and CDR2 FQNEAQ. CDR3 length equals 17 residues. Trimming took 0 bases from V and 0 from J, leaving 14 bases between them. The chain's CDR3 is CASSLAWVGTMNTEAFF. Here the CDR3 DNA reads TGTGCCAGCAGCTTAGCGTGGGTGGGCACGATGAACACTGAAGCTTTCTTT.

The chain combines TRBV11-2 with TRBJ2-7; D is uncertain. Trimming stripped 1 base from V and 9 bases from J, with 19 bases between. The CDR3 sequence is 15 residues long. Germline assignment: CDR1 SGHAT and CDR2 FQNNGV. For the CDR3, the DNA is TGTGCCAGCAGCTTAGTCCTTCTGGAGTTCTCGGGGCAGTACTTC. It translates to CASSLVLLEFSGQYF.